These 23 T cell receptor beta chains were all obtained from the same sample, sequenced in a study of CD8 T cells in Susac syndrome. cDNA came from approximately 0.5 to 1 ug RNA primed by random hexamers. Each CDR3 protein gets one entry after TCRdb re-called the immunoSEQ multiplex PCR reads with MiXCR. The sample includes some 170,000 distinct CDR3 sequences, approximately 94% of them seen just once. The specimen sequenced was CD4+ T cells from PBMCs. These receptors were obtained from a human donor with multiple sclerosis.

The V and J genes are TRBV18 and TRBJ1-1; D is perhaps TRBD1 (6 bases). The V gene lost 4 bases and the J gene lost 7 bases, with 19 bases spanning the gap. This CDR3 is built from 15 residues. CDR1 is KGHSH, CDR2 LQKENI, per germline. Written as DNA, the CDR3 is TGTGCCAGCTCACGGACCGACGGGGGCCAGGGTGAAGCTTTCTTT. Its protein is CASSRTDGGQGEAFF.

The rearrangement links TRBV6-5 to TRBJ2-4; D might be TRBD1 (5 bases). CDR3 length: 14 residues. Germline V CDR1 and CDR2: MNHEY, SVGAGI. With 2 bases removed from V and 7 bases from J, the gap between germline ends came to 12 bases. Here the CDR3 reads CASSYGQGGNIQYF. CDR3 coding DNA: TGTGCCAGCAGTTACGGGCAGGGTGGCAACATTCAGTACTTC.

The V call is TRBV5-1, the J call TRBJ2-7; 14 nucleotides match TRBD2. Germline V gene data show CDR1 as SGHRS and CDR2 as YFSETQ. The CDR3 runs 18 residues. The trim removed 3 bases at V and 1 base at J, leaving 9 bases unmatched. CDR3 sequence reads: CASSYAGTSGGLSYEQYF. The CDR3 nucleotides read TGCGCCAGCAGCTATGCGGGGACTAGCGGGGGTCTGTCCTACGAGCAGTACTTC. The whole variable domain, remainder taken from reference TRBV5-1 and TRBJ2-7, is KAGVTQTPRYLIKTRGQQVTLSCSPISGHRSVSWYQQTPGQGLQFLFEYFSETQRNKGNFPGRFSGRQFSNSRSEMNVSTLELGDSALYLCASSYAGTSGGLSYEQYFGPGTRLTVT.

This sequence joins TRBV18 and TRBJ2-1; 7 nucleotides match TRBD1. The CDR3 runs to 16 residues. V shed 1 base, J shed 8 bases, and the junction held 11 bases outside the gene matches. Germline CDR1 KGHSH, CDR2 LQKENI. DNA for the CDR3: TGTGCCAGCTCACCACAGGGGGCGATCGCATCGGATGAGCAGTTCTTC. Protein sequence: CASSPQGAIASDEQFF.

The rearrangement links TRBV24-1 to TRBJ1-4; possible D gene TRBD1, 5 bases. The V and J ends lost 8 bases and 4 bases respectively, with 13 bases between them. From germline, CDR1 is KGHDR and CDR2 SFDVKD. The CDR3 extends over 14 amino acids. The CDR3 is CATTLGGDNEKLFF. CDR3 DNA sequence: TGTGCCACCACCCTGGGGGGGGATAATGAAAAACTGTTTTTT.

This chain links TRBV28 with TRBJ2-2; possibly TRBD1 or TRBD2 for D (5 bases each). Germline loops: CDR1 MDHEN, CDR2 SYDVKM. V was trimmed by 6 bases and J by 2 bases, leaving 13 bases between them. CDR3 length equals 15 residues. CDR3 DNA: TGTGCCAGCAGGAGTGGGACGGGAAACACCGGGGAGCTGTTTTTT. It specifies CASRSGTGNTGELFF.

The chain links TRBV24-1 to TRBJ2-2, with D possibly matching TRBD1 (5 bases). Per the germline V gene, CDR1 is KGHDR and CDR2 is SFDVKD. Trimming left V 2 bases short and J 13 bases short, with 10 bases between. The CDR3 covers 12 residues. CDR3 sequence (DNA): TGTGCCACCAGTGATTGGCAGGGCCGGCTGTTTTTT. This translates into CATSDWQGRLFF.

The J gene is TRBJ2-4, the V gene TRBV24-1; 9 nucleotides agree with TRBD2. Germline V lookup: CDR1 KGHDR, CDR2 SFDVKD. V gave up 2 bases and J gave up 0 bases; unmatched junction bases: 4. The CDR3 totals 17 residues. The CDR3 is CATSDSLAGRAKNIQYF. CDR3 DNA: TGTGCCACCAGTGATTCGCTAGCGGGGCGAGCCAAAAACATTCAGTACTTC.

V gene TRBV5-1 combines with J gene TRBJ1-1; D may be TRBD1 (5 bases). Germline V lookup: CDR1 SGHRS, CDR2 YFSETQ. Trimming removed 4 bases at V and 4 bases at J, with 11 bases between. This CDR3 has 13 residues. As DNA, the CDR3 is TGCGCCAGCAGCGTACTGGGGGGCACTGAAGCTTTCTTT. It yields the protein CASSVLGGTEAFF. Together with reference TRBV5-1 and TRBJ1-1, the CDR3 gives the full variable domain: KAGVTQTPRYLIKTRGQQVTLSCSPISGHRSVSWYQQTPGQGLQFLFEYFSETQRNKGNFPGRFSGRQFSNSRSEMNVSTLELGDSALYLCASSVLGGTEAFFGQGTRLTVV.

The V gene is TRBV6-6, the J gene TRBJ1-1, with 10 bases that match TRBD1. With V trimmed by 7 bases and J by 3 bases, 2 bases remained unmatched. The CDR3 extends over 13 amino acids. CDR1 and CDR2 (germline): MNHNY, SVGAGI (reference sequence). CDR3 protein: CASTDRGDTEAFF. As DNA, the CDR3 is TGTGCCAGCACGGACAGGGGGGACACTGAAGCTTTCTTT.

The chain recombines TRBV29-1 with TRBJ2-5; 7 bases line up with TRBD1. The CDR3 has 14 residues. CDR1 SQVTM and CDR2 ANQGSEA come from the germline V gene. The ends lost 4 bases at V and 5 bases at J; junction bases unmatched: 10. Written as DNA, the CDR3 is TGCAGCGTTGGGGAAGGGGGCCCTGTGGAGACCCAGTACTTC. Protein: CSVGEGGPVETQYF.

This clonotype came up once. This chain's CDR3 is CASSEMYAGANVLTF. CDR3 coding DNA: TGTGCCAGCAGCGAGATGTACGCTGGGGCCAACGTCCTGACTTTC. The chain links TRBV9 to TRBJ2-6; no firm D call. Trimming removed 3 bases from V and 2 bases from J, with 9 bases in between. The CDR3 is 15 residues long. CDR1 is SGDLS and CDR2 is YYNGEE in the germline V gene.

This chain uses TRBV4-1 with TRBJ2-2; tentative D call: TRBD2 (6 bases). In germline, CDR1 is MGHRA, CDR2 YSYEKL. CDR3 size: 14 residues. Trimming took off 1 base at V and 10 bases at J, with 13 bases between the two ends. The CDR3 here is CASSQGGWGEELFF. CDR3 in DNA: TGCGCCAGCAGCCAAGGGGGGTGGGGGGAGGAGCTGTTTTTT.

This chain links TRBV20-1 with TRBJ1-5; no clear D gene. V was shortened by 3 bases and J by 1 base, with 10 bases between the two germline ends. The germline CDR1 and CDR2 sequences are DFQATT and SNEGSKA (reference sequence). CDR3 size: 14 residues. The CDR3 here is CSASDGSSNQPQHF. As DNA, the CDR3 is TGCAGTGCTAGTGACGGATCCAGCAATCAGCCCCAGCATTTT.

Here the CDR3 DNA reads TGTGCCAGCAGCCAATGGGCTCGCGGCTCCTACGAGCAGTACTTC. It specifies CASSQWARGSYEQYF. The rearrangement joins TRBV3-1 to TRBJ2-7; D is unresolved. Looked up from germline, CDR1 is LGHDT and CDR2 is YNNKEL (reference sequence). V lost 2 bases and J 0 bases, leaving 11 bases between the germline ends. The length of the CDR3 is 15 residues.

CDR3 in amino acids: CASSRLGEQFF. The CDR3 DNA reads TGTGCCAGCAGCCGCCTAGGTGAGCAGTTCTTC. The chain carries TRBV3-1 and TRBJ2-1; no clear D. Trimming stripped 4 bases from V and 9 bases from J, with 7 bases between. The CDR3 covers 11 residues. From germline, CDR1 is LGHDT and CDR2 YNNKEL (reference sequence).

This chain connects TRBV18 to TRBJ2-1, with 9 bases identical to TRBD1. Germline V lookup: CDR1 KGHSH, CDR2 LQKENI. There are 15 residues in the CDR3. The V segment lost 4 bases and the J segment 3 bases; nucleotides outside the gene matches: 4. Here the CDR3 reads CASSRGTGLYNEQFF. In DNA form, the CDR3 reads TGTGCCAGCTCACGTGGGACAGGGCTCTACAATGAGCAGTTCTTC.

This sequence joins TRBV12-3 or TRBV12-4 and TRBJ2-7; weak D call: TRBD1 (5 bases). With 7 bases removed from V and 3 bases from J, the gap between germline ends came to 13 bases. The CDR3 has 13 residues. For the CDR3, the DNA is TGTGCCAGCACCCTTGGACAAGGCTACGAGCAGTACTTC. Its protein is CASTLGQGYEQYF.

This clonotype occurred once. V usage is TRBV12-3 or TRBV12-4 and J usage is TRBJ2-7; D is unclear. This CDR3 has 12 amino acids. Trimming removed 3 bases from V and 6 bases from J, with 9 bases in between. The CDR3 spells CASSFSQAEQYF. The CDR3 DNA follows: TGTGCCAGCAGTTTCTCCCAGGCCGAGCAGTACTTC.

This clonotype was observed a single time. This chain joins TRBV6-6 and TRBJ1-2, with D unclear. CDR1 and CDR2 (germline): MNHNY, SVGAGI (reference sequence). The CDR3 consists of 15 residues. Trimming left V 2 bases short and J 10 bases short, with 20 bases between. The CDR3 DNA reads as TGTGCCAGCAGTTACACTTCGACCCACGGGGATGACTACACCTTC. It encodes CASSYTSTHGDDYTF.

V usage is TRBV28 and J usage is TRBJ2-4, with D possibly TRBD1 on 6 matching bases. This CDR3 contains 14 residues. CDR1 MDHEN and CDR2 SYDVKM come from the germline V gene. Trimming took 6 bases from V and 2 from J, leaving 11 bases between them. This chain's CDR3 is CASSSGQSKNIQYF. The CDR3 DNA is TGTGCCAGCAGCTCCGGACAGTCCAAAAACATTCAGTACTTC.

The chain is built from TRBV4-3 and TRBJ2-2, with D possibly called TRBD1 or TRBD2 (5 bases each). V shed 6 bases and J shed 5 bases, with 13 bases lying between them. CDR1 and CDR2 from the germline V gene are LGHNA and YSLEER. CDR3 length: 14 amino acids. CDR3 bases: TGCGCCAGCAGTGGGGGAGTAGGTACCGGGGAGCTGTTTTTT. Protein product: CASSGGVGTGELFF.

This chain joins TRBV19 and TRBJ2-2; D is possibly TRBD1 (6 bases). This CDR3 is 15 amino acids long. V dropped 9 bases and J dropped 7 bases, with 21 bases sitting between them. Per germline, CDR1 LNHDA and CDR2 SQIVND (reference sequence). The CDR3 coding sequence is TGTGCCAGCAAAATGTCCGGGACAACGAACGGGGAGCTGTTTTTT. It encodes CASKMSGTTNGELFF.